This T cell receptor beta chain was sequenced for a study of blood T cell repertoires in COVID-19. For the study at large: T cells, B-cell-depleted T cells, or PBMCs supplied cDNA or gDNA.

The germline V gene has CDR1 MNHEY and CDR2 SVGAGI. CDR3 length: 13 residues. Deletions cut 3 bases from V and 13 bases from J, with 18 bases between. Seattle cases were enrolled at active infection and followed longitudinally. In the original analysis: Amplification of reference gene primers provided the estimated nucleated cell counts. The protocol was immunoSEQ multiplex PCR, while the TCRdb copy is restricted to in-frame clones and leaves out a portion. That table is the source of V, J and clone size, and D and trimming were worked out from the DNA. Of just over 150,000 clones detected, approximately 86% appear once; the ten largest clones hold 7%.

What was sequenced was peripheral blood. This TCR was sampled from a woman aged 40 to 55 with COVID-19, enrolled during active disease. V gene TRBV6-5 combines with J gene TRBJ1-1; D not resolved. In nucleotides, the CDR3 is TGTGCCAGCAGTTATGGATGGGAGGGCCAGGTTTTCTTT. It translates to CASSYGWEGQVFF.